This is a list of T cell receptor beta chains from one sample in a study of blood T cell repertoires in COVID-19. Sequencing was performed with immunoSEQ multiplex PCR; in TCRdb, only in-frame clones are kept and a portion is missing. Among approximately 350,000 clones, 83% were seen once, and the ten largest hold 5% to 6%. The sequencing sample was made of PBMCs or T cells enriched from blood (not recorded which). These receptors originate from a woman in her forties or fifties who had recovered from COVID-19. Each CDR3 is given with its conserved first and last residue. The D gene is left open where the match is weak. Size is stated for part of the rows, as once, few or many counts, or as a class when the clone is expanded.

TGTGCCAGCAGCCCCCAGCCGGGGGTAGGGGGCTACACCTTC,CASSPQPGVGGYTF,-,few,TRBV7-8,TRBJ1-2
TGCGCCAGCAGCTTGGAGGGGGCCGAGTACAATGAGCAGTTCTTC,CASSLEGAEYNEQFF,TRBD1,-,TRBV5-1,TRBJ2-1
TGTGCCAGCAGCTTAATCCCGGTCCATAATGAAAAACTGTTTTTT,CASSLIPVHNEKLFF,-,-,TRBV7-6,TRBJ1-4
TGCAGCGCCAGATCCGCGAACACTGAAGCTTTCTTT,CSARSANTEAFF,-,-,TRBV29-1,TRBJ1-1
TGTGCCAGCTCACCACCGAGGACAGGGAGGCTTGGCAACGAGCAGTACTTC,CASSPPRTGRLGNEQYF,TRBD1,-,TRBV18,TRBJ2-7
TGTGCCAGCAGCCAAGTCGGCGGAAACACTGAAGCTTTCTTT,CASSQVGGNTEAFF,-,-,TRBV14,TRBJ1-1
TGTGCCACCAGCAGTTTTTATATTACCCAGCATTTT,CATSSFYITQHF,-,-,TRBV15,TRBJ1-5
TGTGCCACCAGCAGGCAAGAAGGAGGGCCGTTGGATGAGCAGTTCTTC,CATSRQEGGPLDEQFF,-,-,TRBV15,TRBJ2-1
TGTGCCAGCACCAAACTGGGGGGGGGCTCCTATAATTCACCCCTCCACTTT,CASTKLGGGSYNSPLHF,-,-,TRBV13,TRBJ1-6
TGTGCCAGCTCACTCGACAGGGGCTATGGCTACACCTTC,CASSLDRGYGYTF,TRBD1,-,TRBV18,TRBJ1-2
TGTGCCAGCAGCAACGAGGGAAATCCAGATACGCAGTATTTT,CASSNEGNPDTQYF,-,-,TRBV25-1,TRBJ2-3
TGTGCCAGCAGCGCCCGGGACAGGGTCACTGAAGCTTTCTTT,CASSARDRVTEAFF,TRBD1,-,TRBV5-5,TRBJ1-1
TGTGCCAGTAGTACCCCCCGACAGGCCTTTAATCAGCCCCAGCATTTT,CASSTPRQAFNQPQHF,-,-,TRBV19,TRBJ1-5
TGTGCCTGGAAAAGAAAGGGACAGGGAGTTTATGGCTACACCTTC,CAWKRKGQGVYGYTF,TRBD1,-,TRBV30,TRBJ1-2
TGCAGCGCTGATCCAGGGGGTAGCTATGGCTACACCTTC,CSADPGGSYGYTF,TRBD1,-,TRBV29-1,TRBJ1-2
TGCGCCAGCAGCCAAGATATCACTACTTTGGGCGGGGGGAACACCGGGGAGCTGTTTTTT,CASSQDITTLGGGNTGELFF,TRBD2,-,TRBV4-3,TRBJ2-2
TGCGCCAGCAGCCAAGTGGGGGCGGGTAATCAGGGACAGCCCCAGCATTTT,CASSQVGAGNQGQPQHF,-,few,TRBV4-1,TRBJ1-5
TGTGCCAGCAGCCTCCGCGACAGGGCCCACGAGCAGTACTTC,CASSLRDRAHEQYF,TRBD1,-,TRBV5-4,TRBJ2-7
TGTGCCAGCGTAGCGGGGGGGATCAATGAGCAGTTCTTC,CASVAGGINEQFF,TRBD2,-,TRBV2,TRBJ2-1
TGTGCCAGTAGTATAACGGGTACAACTAATGAAAAACTGTTTTTT,CASSITGTTNEKLFF,-,-,TRBV19,TRBJ1-4
TGCGCCAGCAGCCAAGAATGGGAGTTTGGCTACACCTTC,CASSQEWEFGYTF,-,-,TRBV4-3,TRBJ1-2
TGTGCCAGCTCTCCCGTTAGCGGGAGTTATGGTGAGCAGTTCTTC,CASSPVSGSYGEQFF,TRBD2,-,TRBV6-4,TRBJ2-1
TGTGCCAGTAGACAAAAGGGGGGGACCTACAATGAGCAGTTCTTC,CASRQKGGTYNEQFF,-,-,TRBV19,TRBJ2-1
TGCGCCAGCAGCCCCAGACACGCGGGGGAGCAGTACTTC,CASSPRHAGEQYF,-,-,TRBV5-1,TRBJ2-7
TGTGCCAGCAGCCAGCACGGGACAGGGGATGGAAAACTGTTTTTT,CASSQHGTGDGKLFF,TRBD1,-,TRBV3-1/TRBV3-2,TRBJ1-4
TGTGCCAGCAGTTTTGGGGCTAGCGGGAACAATGAGCAGTTCTTC,CASSFGASGNNEQFF,TRBD2,-,TRBV27,TRBJ2-1
TGTGCCAGCAGCCACAGAGACAGTCCGACCTATGGCTACACCTTC,CASSHRDSPTYGYTF,-,-,TRBV3-1/TRBV3-2,TRBJ1-2
TGTGCCAGCAGCTTAGAGCCCCCGGCACCACAGTGGACCGGGGAGCTGTTTTTT,CASSLEPPAPQWTGELFF,-,-,TRBV7-7,TRBJ2-2
TGTGCCAGCAGTGAAGCGTGGGGAGCCAGAGACCCCCTCCACTTT,CASSEAWGARDPLHF,-,-,TRBV6-1,TRBJ1-6
TGTGCCAGCGCTCTCGGTTCCGGGATGAGGGGGGATACGCAGTATTTT,CASALGSGMRGDTQYF,-,-,TRBV2,TRBJ2-3
TGCAGCGTTGGAGAGGCAGGGAAGGTAAAACTGTTTTTT,CSVGEAGKVKLFF,-,-,TRBV29-1,TRBJ1-4
TGTGCCAGCAGCCCTAACTCGGACACAAGAGGCGAGCAGTACTTC,CASSPNSDTRGEQYF,-,-,TRBV9,TRBJ2-7
TGCAGCGTTGAAGCTCGGGGCAAAGCGGGAGCCTCCTACGAGCAGTACTTC,CSVEARGKAGASYEQYF,TRBD2,once,TRBV29-1,TRBJ2-7
TGTGCCAGCTGGGGGGGGTCTAACAGGCAGGCTTTCTTT,CASWGGSNRQAFF,-,-,TRBV25-1,TRBJ1-1
TGCACCAGCAGCCAAGTTACCAGCCTCGGGGGAAGCAATCAGCCCCAGCATTTT,CTSSQVTSLGGSNQPQHF,-,-,TRBV1,TRBJ1-5
TGTGCCAGCTCACCTACTATCCTAGGGGTCGGTGAGCAGTTCTTC,CASSPTILGVGEQFF,-,-,TRBV18,TRBJ2-1
TGTGCCAGCTCGCGGGACAGCAACATTCAGTACTTC,CASSRDSNIQYF,-,-,TRBV2,TRBJ2-4
TGTGCCAGTAGGGGACAGGGGGCGGCAGGCAATCAGCCCCAGCATTTT,CASRGQGAAGNQPQHF,TRBD1,few,TRBV19,TRBJ1-5
TGTGCCAGCAGCTCCCCCGGTGGACTAGCGATCTACAATGAGCAGTTCTTC,CASSSPGGLAIYNEQFF,TRBD2,-,TRBV7-9,TRBJ2-1
TGTGCCAGCTCCTCAGGGACAGGTACTCGAGGCTACACCTTC,CASSSGTGTRGYTF,TRBD1,-,TRBV19,TRBJ1-2
TGCGCCAGCAGCCCTCTAGCGGGAGGACGGAATGAGCAGTTCTTC,CASSPLAGGRNEQFF,TRBD2,-,TRBV4-3,TRBJ2-1
TGTGCCAGTAGTAGACAACGGAATAACTATGGCTACACCTTC,CASSRQRNNYGYTF,-,-,TRBV19,TRBJ1-2
TGTGCCTCAAGGCCAGGGAGGGACGGCTACACCTTC,CASRPGRDGYTF,-,-,TRBV19,TRBJ1-2
TGTGCCAGTAGCGCCTCAGGGGGACAGGCTGAAGCTTTCTTT,CASSASGGQAEAFF,TRBD1,-,TRBV19,TRBJ1-1
TGTGCCAGCAGCATTGGGACTGACGAGCAGTACTTC,CASSIGTDEQYF,-,-,TRBV7-8,TRBJ2-7
TGTGCCACCAGCAGAGATGGTGGGGCCACTGAAGCTTTCTTT,CATSRDGGATEAFF,-,-,TRBV15,TRBJ1-1
TGTGCCAACCGACTGGGACAAAACACTGAAGCTTTCTTT,CANRLGQNTEAFF,-,-,TRBV2,TRBJ1-1
TGTGCCAGCAGGGACAGGAACACCGGGGAGCTGTTTTTT,CASRDRNTGELFF,-,many,TRBV6-5,TRBJ2-2
TGTGCCAGCAGCCAAAGCAAGTCACCCCTCCACTTT,CASSQSKSPLHF,-,-,TRBV14,TRBJ1-6
TGTGCCAGCAGTCCCCCGGGACAGGGAATGAGGATGAGCACTGAAGCTTTCTTT,CASSPPGQGMRMSTEAFF,TRBD1,-,TRBV6-6,TRBJ1-1
TGTGCCAGCACTCTCGGACTAGCGGGGTTCGACGAGCAGTTCTTC,CASTLGLAGFDEQFF,TRBD2,-,TRBV18,TRBJ2-1
TGCGCCAGCAGCCCCCTCCCGGGACAGGGGAGCTATGGCTACACCTTC,CASSPLPGQGSYGYTF,TRBD1,-,TRBV5-1,TRBJ1-2
TGTGCCAGCAGCCAACCTAGCGGGAAGACCGGGGAGCTGTTTTTT,CASSQPSGKTGELFF,TRBD2,-,TRBV11-1,TRBJ2-2
TGTGCCTGGAGTTTATTACAGAGCTCCTATAATTCACCCCTCCACTTT,CAWSLLQSSYNSPLHF,-,-,TRBV30,TRBJ1-6
TGCGCCAGCAGCTCGGGGAGAACTGAAGCTTTCTTT,CASSSGRTEAFF,-,-,TRBV5-1,TRBJ1-1
TGTGCCAGCAGCTTGGGGCAAAACTCTGGAAACACCATATATTTT,CASSLGQNSGNTIYF,-,-,TRBV5-5,TRBJ1-3